This TCR beta chain was recorded in a study of PD-1 blockade in classical Hodgkin lymphoma. This clone was observed a single time. The table came from immunoSEQ multiplex PCR; TCRdb's copy has only in-frame clones and leaves some out. This sample yields 45,000 to 60,000 clones, of which 80% are seen a single time; under 20% belongs to the top ten. With 3 bases removed from V and 2 bases from J, the gap between germline ends came to 14 bases. Germline CDR1 SGHAT, CDR2 FQNNGV. The CDR3 has 15 residues. Time point of the sample: cycle 4 day 1 (C4D1), after five to seven weeks of nivolumab. The patients all showed relapse after autologous stem cell transplantation, while their brentuximab vedotin exposure varied.

This sequence originates from a human donor with classical Hodgkin lymphoma. The sequencing here drew on peripheral blood mononuclear cells (PBMCs), taken before the fourth cycle of nivolumab. The rearrangement uses TRBV11-2 and TRBJ2-7, with D possibly matching TRBD1 (6 bases). The DNA of the CDR3 is TGTGCCAGCAGCTTTGCCCCGACAGGCCCCTACGAGCAGTACTTC. Its translation is CASSFAPTGPYEQYF.